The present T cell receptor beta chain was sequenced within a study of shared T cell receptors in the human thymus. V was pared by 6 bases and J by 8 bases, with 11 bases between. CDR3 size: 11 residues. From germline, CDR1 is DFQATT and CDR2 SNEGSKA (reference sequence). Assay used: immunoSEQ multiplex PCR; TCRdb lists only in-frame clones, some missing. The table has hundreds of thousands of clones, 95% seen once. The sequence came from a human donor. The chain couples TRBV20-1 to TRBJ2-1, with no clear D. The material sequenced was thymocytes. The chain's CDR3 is CSAPTVYEQFF. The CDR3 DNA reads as TGCAGTGCGCCGACTGTCTATGAGCAGTTCTTC.